One and the same sample provided the 9 T cell receptor beta chains below, sequenced in a study of T cells in Graves' hyperthyroidism and ophthalmopathy. TCR beta CDR3 sequences were amplified from RNA transcripts. The study used the HTBI primer set for a first-round RT-PCR of the TCR CDR3. TCRdb re-analysed the multiplex PCR reads in MiXCR, keeping a single row per CDR3 protein. The sample comprises about 700,000 distinct CDR3 sequences, 13% to 15% of which are singletons, and approximately 10% rests with the top ten. The specimen sequenced was blood. Receptor source: a woman aged 18-29 years with Graves' hyperthyroidism.

This clonotype appeared a few times. V gene TRBV6-5 combines with J gene TRBJ1-3; D not resolved. Germline V lookup: CDR1 MNHEY, CDR2 SVGAGI. The CDR3 covers 15 residues. V shed 1 base and J shed 0 bases, with 7 bases lying between them. CDR3 sequence: CASSYLGLSGNTIYF. The CDR3 coding sequence is TGTGCCAGCAGTTACTTGGGCCTCTCTGGAAACACCATATATTTT.

The rearrangement links TRBV12-3 or TRBV12-4 to TRBJ1-5; D not certain. Trimming took off 7 bases at V and 9 bases at J, with 16 bases between the two ends. CDR3 size: 13 residues. CDR3 bases: TGTGCCAGCAAGAGGACCGTGTATGGGCCCCAGCATTTT. Translating gives CASKRTVYGPQHF.

This clonotype showed up just a few times. The genes are TRBV30 and TRBJ2-1, with TRBD2 as a possible D gene (6 bases). Trimming shortened V by 2 bases and J by 5 bases, and 13 bases separated the two germline ends. The length of the CDR3 is 14 residues. Per germline, CDR1 GTSNPN and CDR2 SVGIG (reference sequence). CDR3 amino acids: CAWSWGGRDNEQFF. Here the CDR3 DNA reads TGTGCCTGGAGTTGGGGAGGTAGGGACAATGAGCAGTTCTTC. The whole variable domain, remainder taken from reference TRBV30 and TRBJ2-1, is SQTIHQWPATLVQPVGSPLSLECTVEGTSNPNLYWYRQAAGRGLQLLFYSVGIGQISSEVPQNLSASRPQDRQFILSSKKLLLSDSGFYLCAWSWGGRDNEQFFGPGTRLTVL.

The rearrangement uses TRBV10-2 and TRBJ2-3; tentative D call: TRBD1 (5 bases). Trimming cost V 9 bases and J 2 bases, with 12 bases left between them. The CDR3 has 13 amino acids. Germline V gene data show CDR1 as WSHSY and CDR2 as SAAADI. CDR3 DNA: TGCGCCAGTCAGTCAGGGTTCACAGATACGCAGTATTTT. This codes for CASQSGFTDTQYF.

This clonotype was seen at least ten times. As DNA, the CDR3 is TGCGCCAGCAGCCAAGACCTACTGGGACTAGCGGTTTACAATGAGCAGTTCTTC. Its translation is CASSQDLLGLAVYNEQFF. This chain links TRBV4-3 with TRBJ2-1; 11 bases are shared with TRBD2. Losses at the gene ends were 0 bases for V and 4 bases for J; bases not matched to a gene: 8. In germline, CDR1 is LGHNA, CDR2 YSLEER. The CDR3 sequence is 18 residues long.

The J gene is TRBJ2-5, the V gene TRBV18, with D possibly being TRBD1 or TRBD2 (5 bases each). V lost 6 bases, J lost 5 bases, and 16 bases lay in between. Germline V gene lookup returns CDR1 KGHSH and CDR2 LQKENI. CDR3 length: 14 residues. The CDR3 loop is CASSRGEGMETQYF. In DNA, the CDR3 is TGTGCCAGCTCCCGGGGAGAGGGGATGGAGACCCAGTACTTC. The full variable domain, completed using reference TRBV18 and TRBJ2-5, is NAGVMQNPRHLVRRRGQEARLRCSPMKGHSHVYWYRQLPEEGLKFMVYLQKENIIDESGMPKERFSAEFPKEGPSILRIQQVVRGDSAAYFCASSRGEGMETQYFGPGTRLLVL.

This clonotype was picked up many times. The chain has TRBV27 and TRBJ1-6; 10 positions agree with TRBD1. J was trimmed by 14 bases and V by 4 bases; bases with no gene match: 20. In germline, CDR1 is MNHEY, CDR2 SMNVEV (reference sequence). This CDR3 has 18 residues. CDR3 nucleotide sequence: TGTGCCAGCAGTTCGCCGCTGAGGGACAGGGGACTTCATGTGTCCCTCCACTTT. It codes for CASSSPLRDRGLHVSLHF.

The J gene is TRBJ2-7, the V gene TRBV6-2 or TRBV6-3, with TRBD2 matching 14 bases. Germline V gene data show CDR1 as MNHEY and CDR2 as SVGEGT. The junction had 7 bases not matched to a gene; V was cut back by 6 bases and J by 9 bases. The CDR3 sequence is 14 residues long. CDR3 sequence: CASRQGLAGVAQYF. The CDR3 DNA follows: TGTGCCAGCAGACAGGGACTAGCGGGAGTCGCGCAGTACTTC.

The chain combines TRBV7-2 with TRBJ2-3; D not certain. There are 15 residues in the CDR3. Looked up from germline, CDR1 is SGHTA and CDR2 is FQGNSA. Trimming removed 1 base from V and 2 bases from J, with 10 bases in between. CDR3 sequence reads: CASSLGYFATDTQYF. In DNA form, the CDR3 reads TGTGCCAGCAGCTTAGGGTACTTCGCCACAGATACGCAGTATTTT.